These T cell receptor beta chains were read from a single sample in a study of CD8+ T cells in alopecia areata. Measured with immunoSEQ multiplex PCR; TCRdb has only the in-frame clones, and not every one. The sample has about 110,000 clones, 65% to 85% seen once. Sequences were derived from CD8+ T cells sorted from blood, sampled at week 24, from a patient treated with tofacitinib. The source is a human donor with alopecia areata. CDR3s leave out the opening cysteine and the closing phenylalanine or tryptophan.

TRBJ2-7 | TRBV7-2 | ASSSPGLHPPYEQY
TRBJ2-7 | TRBV9 | ASSPPWGYEQY
TRBJ2-7 | TRBV4-3 | ASSQDRLWEQY
TRBJ1-1 | TRBV6-5 | ASSRPGESAF
TRBJ2-7 | TRBV12-5 | ASGLEVTGTYEQY
TRBJ2-5 | TRBV7-8 | ASEGLVETQY
TRBJ2-3 | TRBV13 | ASSTRGRTDTQY
TRBJ2-5 | TRBV30 | AWNSAGTPGETQY
TRBJ2-1 | TRBV7-9 | ASSPSGVSYNEQF
TRBJ2-5 | TRBV13 | ASSLAPGEETQY
TRBJ2-1 | TRBV27 | ASSLSAGQTYNEQF
TRBJ2-6 | TRBV25-1 | ASSDRGVLAGANVLT
TRBJ2-7 | TRBV15 | ATSVGAYEQY
TRBJ2-3 | TRBV9 | ASSVEVAGPTDTQY
TRBJ2-1 | TRBV4-2 | ASSQSGTGAYEQF
TRBJ2-7 | TRBV27 | ASSLVGDSYEQY
TRBJ2-3 | TRBV6-4 | ATGTTETDTQY
TRBJ2-7 | TRBV29-1 | SVSESYEQY
TRBJ1-2 | TRBV13 | ASSLERGGYT
TRBJ1-2 | TRBV4-1 | ASSQVQGADYGYT
TRBJ2-3 | TRBV4-3 | ASSPYGPALTDTQY
TRBJ1-1 | TRBV27 | ASSFSGIMNTEAF
TRBJ2-5 | TRBV7-9 | ASSLGGVQETQY
TRBJ2-1 | TRBV13 | ASSQRLAGGHNEQF
TRBJ2-2 | TRBV5-4 | ASSLGQTNTGELF
TRBJ1-1 | TRBV5-1 | ASSYRRGGTEAF
TRBJ1-5 | TRBV2 | ASSEGFYSNQPQH
TRBJ2-3 | TRBV7-6 | ASSDRGGADTQY
TRBJ1-6 | TRBV7-2 | ASSGTRNSPLH
TRBJ2-1 | TRBV7-9 | ASWAIPNNEQF
TRBJ2-3 | TRBV19 | ASSSLTSGGTDTQY
TRBJ1-1 | TRBV4-1 | ASSRPGARGAF
TRBJ1-6 | TRBV27 | ASSPERYNSPLH
TRBJ2-1 | TRBV10-3 | AISELAGVSNEQF
TRBJ2-1 | TRBV5-4 | ASSFRHNEQF
TRBJ2-1 | TRBV5-5 | ASSWGTTPEQF
TRBJ2-7 | TRBV6-5 | ASSYQQGPYEQY